Following are 31 T cell receptor beta chains from one sample sequenced in a study of blood T cell repertoires in COVID-19. Libraries were prepared by immunoSEQ multiplex PCR; TCRdb keeps only in-frame clonotypes and omits some of them. Among some 48,000 clones, around 86% were seen once, and the ten largest hold roughly 14%. Sample: peripheral blood. Receptors originate from a human donor in a cohort sampled during active COVID-19.

This chain joins TRBV15 and TRBJ2-2; TRBD2 matches 8 bases. CDR1 is LNHNV and CDR2 is YYDKDF in the germline V gene (reference sequence). After removal of 0 bases from V and 5 bases from J, the junction contained 5 bases not matched to a gene. The CDR3 consists of 16 residues. Here the CDR3 reads CATSRDGLASTGELFF. CDR3 DNA: TGTGCCACCAGCAGAGATGGACTAGCCTCGACCGGGGAGCTGTTTTTT.

The CDR3 here is CASSVGPGQAYNSPLHF. The CDR3 nucleotides read TGTGCCAGCAGCGTGGGACCGGGACAGGCGTATAATTCACCCCTCCACTTT. V usage is TRBV9 and J usage is TRBJ1-6, with 8 nucleotides matching TRBD1. Trimming took 2 bases from V and 4 from J; bases not matched to a gene: 8. Germline CDR1 and CDR2: SGDLS and YYNGEE. The CDR3 has 17 amino acids.

The chain uses TRBV27 and TRBJ1-5; 8 nucleotides align to TRBD1. The CDR3 extends over 13 amino acids. The germline gives CDR1 MNHEY, CDR2 SMNVEV (reference sequence). Trimming removed 5 bases from V and 7 bases from J; junction bases left unmatched: 4. Here the CDR3 reads CASSHRTGQPQHF. Written as DNA, the CDR3 is TGTGCCAGCAGTCACCGGACAGGGCAGCCCCAGCATTTT.

This chain joins TRBV5-1 and TRBJ2-1; 9 positions match TRBD2. The CDR3 consists of 19 residues. V lost 5 bases and J lost 0; bases outside the gene matches: 15. The V gene's germline CDR1 is SGHRS and CDR2 YFSETQ. CDR3 DNA sequence: TGCGCCAGCAGAGAGCCGTCCCTAGCGGGACTAAGCTCCTACAATGAGCAGTTCTTC. It specifies CASREPSLAGLSSYNEQFF.

This chain links TRBV5-1 with TRBJ1-5; D unclear. Trimming took off 0 bases at V and 5 bases at J, with 9 bases between the two ends. CDR3 length equals 14 residues. Germline CDR1 reads SGHRS; CDR2 reads YFSETQ. CDR3 region: CASSLDSFDQPQHF. CDR3 DNA sequence: TGCGCCAGCAGCTTGGACAGCTTTGATCAGCCCCAGCATTTT.

The genes are TRBV9 and TRBJ2-1, with 11 positions matching TRBD2. Trimming cost V 0 bases and J 1 base; bases outside gene matches: 3. The CDR3 runs to 17 residues. Per the germline V gene, CDR1 is SGDLS and CDR2 is YYNGEE. Here the CDR3 reads CASSVDPSGRSYNEQFF. CDR3 in DNA: TGTGCCAGCAGCGTAGATCCTAGCGGGAGGTCCTACAATGAGCAGTTCTTC.

The CDR3 here is CASSPGGGTGGRETQYF. Written as DNA, the CDR3 is TGTGCCAGCAGCCCCGGAGGTGGGACAGGGGGCCGAGAGACCCAGTACTTC. The rearrangement uses TRBV5-4 and TRBJ2-5; 12 positions agree with TRBD1. The CDR3 is 17 amino acids. Germline loops: CDR1 SGHNT, CDR2 YYREEE (reference sequence). V was pared by 4 bases and J by 4 bases, with 11 bases of the junction left unmatched.

The V and J genes are TRBV4-2 and TRBJ2-3, with 12 nucleotides matching TRBD2. Per germline, CDR1 LGHNA and CDR2 YNFKEQ. J was trimmed by 2 bases and V by 0 bases; bases with no gene match: 9. CDR3 length: 19 amino acids. CDR3 sequence (DNA): TGTGCCAGCAGCCAAGATCCGGCTAGCGGGGGGGGTCTCACAGATACGCAGTATTTT. Amino acid sequence: CASSQDPASGGGLTDTQYF.

The rearrangement joins TRBV9 to TRBJ2-3, with TRBD2 matching over 7 bases. The germline V gene encodes CDR1 SGDLS and CDR2 YYNGEE. CDR3 length: 15 residues. The trim removed 2 bases at V and 2 bases at J, leaving 5 bases unmatched. CDR3 bases: TGTGCCAGCAGCGTCAGCGGGGCCCCCACAGATACGCAGTATTTT. This codes for CASSVSGAPTDTQYF. Looking up the rest from reference TRBV9 and TRBJ2-3 gives the full variable domain: DSGVTQTPKHLITATGQRVTLRCSPRSGDLSVYWYQQSLDQGLQFLIQYYNGEERAKGNILERFSAQQFPDLHSELNLSSLELGDSALYFCASSVSGAPTDTQYFGPGTRLTVL.

The V gene is TRBV9, the J gene TRBJ2-5; D might be TRBD1 (5 bases). In germline, CDR1 is SGDLS, CDR2 YYNGEE. V lost 1 base and J lost 4, with 14 bases in between. The CDR3 extends over 15 amino acids. The CDR3 here is CASSVQPGIGETQYF. DNA of the CDR3: TGTGCCAGCAGCGTACAACCAGGGATCGGAGAGACCCAGTACTTC.

The V call is TRBV12-5, the J call TRBJ2-1, with 9 bases fitting TRBD1. CDR3 length: 15 amino acids. The V segment lost 4 bases and the J segment 7 bases; nucleotides outside the gene matches: 8. CDR1 is LGHNT and CDR2 is FRNRAP in the germline V gene. CDR3 sequence reads: CASGSKTGGMNEQFF. The CDR3 bases are TGTGCTAGTGGTTCAAAGACAGGGGGAATGAATGAGCAGTTCTTC.

V usage is TRBV18 and J usage is TRBJ1-2; no clear D. The CDR3 is 15 residues long. V was cut by 3 bases and J by 7 bases, with 18 bases left in between. Germline CDR1 is KGHSH and CDR2 is LQKENI. The CDR3 bases are TGTGCCAGCTCACCGAATGTAGTCGTGGACTCTGGCTACACCTTC. This gives the protein CASSPNVVVDSGYTF.

The CDR3 nucleotides read TGTGCCACCAGTGACACTAGCACAGATACGCAGTATTTT. Protein: CATSDTSTDTQYF. The rearrangement links TRBV24-1 to TRBJ2-3, with unresolved D. V shed 4 bases and J shed 0 bases, with 4 bases lying between them. The CDR3 extends over 13 amino acids. The germline V gene encodes CDR1 KGHDR and CDR2 SFDVKD.

This clone occurred a few times. J is TRBJ2-2 and V is TRBV2, with 7 bases matching TRBD2. With 4 bases clipped from V and 1 base from J, the junction kept 6 bases outside the gene matches. Germline V gene data show CDR1 as SNHLY and CDR2 as FYNNEI. This CDR3 has 16 residues. The CDR3 spells CASSGRLAVNTGELFF. CDR3 DNA: TGTGCCAGCAGTGGTCGTCTAGCGGTGAACACCGGGGAGCTGTTTTTT.

The rearrangement links TRBV4-1 to TRBJ2-5; TRBD2 might be the D (6 bases). The CDR3 extends over 13 amino acids. V shed 1 base and J shed 5 bases, with 8 bases lying between them. The germline V gene encodes CDR1 MGHRA and CDR2 YSYEKL. CDR3 nucleotide sequence: TGCGCCAGCAGCCAAGTAGCGGCCGAGACCCAGTACTTC. Residues: CASSQVAAETQYF.

The V gene is TRBV5-1, the J gene TRBJ2-5, with a weak D call TRBD1 (5 bases). Germline V gives CDR1 SGHRS, CDR2 YFSETQ. The CDR3 covers 14 residues. V dropped 2 bases and J dropped 2 bases, with 10 bases sitting between them. CDR3 loop: CASSFSRQQETQYF. The CDR3 DNA reads as TGCGCCAGCAGCTTCTCCCGACAGCAAGAGACCCAGTACTTC.

The CDR3, as DNA: TGTGCCAGCTCTCGCGGACAGGGGGCAGGCGTTGAGCAGTTCTTC. Encoded protein: CASSRGQGAGVEQFF. This chain links TRBV18 with TRBJ2-1; 11 bases map to TRBD1. The CDR3 runs to 15 residues. Looked up from germline, CDR1 is KGHSH and CDR2 is LQKENI. V dropped 6 bases and J dropped 9; count of bases not matched to a gene: 10.

The chain joins TRBV27 to TRBJ2-7; TRBD1 matches 7 bases. The CDR3 is made up of 16 amino acids. Germline CDR1 MNHEY, CDR2 SMNVEV (reference sequence). J lost 0 bases, V lost 2 bases, and 7 bases had no gene match. The CDR3 nucleotides read TGTGCCAGCAGTTTAGTTTCGCGACAGGGCTCCTACGAGCAGTACTTC. Translating gives CASSLVSRQGSYEQYF.

This clone was found once. CDR3: CASSFDRLTDTQYF. CDR3 bases: TGCGCCAGCAGCTTTGACAGGCTCACAGATACGCAGTATTTT. The chain links TRBV5-1 to TRBJ2-3; D possibly corresponds to TRBD1 (6 bases). Looked up from germline, CDR1 is SGHRS and CDR2 is YFSETQ. V was trimmed by 2 bases and J by 2 bases, leaving 9 bases between them. The CDR3 is 14 residues long.

The V gene is TRBV28, the J gene TRBJ1-4; the match to TRBD1 covers 8 bases. V lost 7 bases, J lost 4 bases, and 8 bases stayed unmatched. Germline CDR1 and CDR2: MDHEN and SYDVKM. The length of the CDR3 is 15 residues. The CDR3 DNA reads TGTGCCAGCACCCTAGGGGGACAGGTTAATGAAAAACTGTTTTTT. Its protein product is CASTLGGQVNEKLFF.

This chain joins TRBV27 and TRBJ1-3; D is possibly TRBD1 (6 bases). Germline V lookup: CDR1 MNHEY, CDR2 SMNVEV (reference sequence). The V end was cut by 5 bases, the J end by 3 bases, with 11 bases between. This CDR3 is built from 14 residues. CDR3 DNA: TGTGCCAGCAGTCCAGGGGAAATTGGAAACACCATATATTTT. Translated: CASSPGEIGNTIYF.

The count of this clone is one. V usage is TRBV3-1 (or the pseudogene TRBV3-2) and J usage is TRBJ2-1; a possible D gene is TRBD1 (6 bases). The germline CDR1 and CDR2 sequences are LGHDT and YNNKEL (reference sequence). V lost 7 bases, J lost 2 bases, and 12 bases lay in between. The CDR3 contains 14 residues. CDR3 loop: CASTKTGTYNEQFF. In DNA form, the CDR3 reads TGTGCCAGCACCAAGACAGGTACCTACAATGAGCAGTTCTTC.

The chain recombines TRBV3-1 (or the pseudogene TRBV3-2) with TRBJ2-5; 7 bases match TRBD2. CDR3 length: 19 residues. The ends lost 0 bases at V and 1 base at J; junction bases unmatched: 14. CDR1 and CDR2 from the germline V gene are LGHDT and YNNKEL (reference sequence). In DNA, the CDR3 is TGTGCCAGCAGCCAAGATTGGGCCGAGACACCGGGGGGCCAAGAGACCCAGTACTTC. Translated, it gives CASSQDWAETPGGQETQYF.

This clone was seen once. The chain links TRBV5-1 to TRBJ1-2, with 7 bases fitting TRBD1. The CDR3 is 15 residues long. Trimming removed 4 bases from V and 0 bases from J; junction bases left unmatched: 6. Per germline, CDR1 SGHRS and CDR2 YFSETQ. CDR3 protein: CASSPGTESNYGYTF. CDR3 sequence (DNA): TGCGCCAGCAGCCCCGGGACAGAGTCTAACTATGGCTACACCTTC.

In this sample, this clone turned up once. The rearrangement links TRBV2 to TRBJ1-1, with D uncertain. This CDR3 is 13 amino acids long. V shed 4 bases and J shed 7 bases, with 13 bases lying between them. From germline, CDR1 is SNHLY and CDR2 FYNNEI. The CDR3: CASSGVLGGEAFF. The CDR3 DNA reads as TGTGCCAGCAGTGGGGTGTTAGGAGGTGAAGCTTTCTTT.

This clone has a single count. J is TRBJ1-4 and V is TRBV6-5; no clear D. The CDR3 is made up of 14 amino acids. From germline, CDR1 is MNHEY and CDR2 SVGAGI. V lost 4 bases and J 8 bases, leaving 14 bases between the germline ends. The CDR3 bases are TGTGCCAGCAGTTCCCTTAGGAGGGAAGAAAAACTGTTTTTT. As protein: CASSSLRREEKLFF.

This clone was seen a single time. The V call is TRBV15, the J call TRBJ1-6, with D hard to call. The CDR3 extends over 14 amino acids. Germline V CDR1 and CDR2: LNHNV, YYDKDF (reference sequence). V was pared by 3 bases and J by 7 bases, with 10 bases between. The CDR3 nucleotides are TGTGCCACCAGCAGGGCCCCGTCGAATTCACCCCTCCACTTT. It encodes CATSRAPSNSPLHF.

The chain employs TRBV6-5 and TRBJ1-5; D is unclear. Trimming cost V 5 bases and J 10 bases, with 15 bases left between them. The CDR3 totals 13 residues. Germline CDR1 reads MNHEY; CDR2 reads SVGAGI. The CDR3 loop is CASSPSTVIPQHF. CDR3 nucleotides: TGTGCCAGCAGTCCTAGCACCGTTATTCCCCAGCATTTT.

In this sample, this clone turned up a few times. This chain joins TRBV28 and TRBJ1-5; no definite D call. The CDR3 spans 12 residues. Trimming took 6 bases from V and 3 from J, leaving 6 bases between them. Germline-derived CDR1 and CDR2 are MDHEN and SYDVKM. CDR3 loop: CASRTTNQPQHF. The CDR3, as DNA: TGTGCCAGCAGGACAACCAATCAGCCCCAGCATTTT.

V gene TRBV7-9 combines with J gene TRBJ2-7; a weak D match, TRBD2 (5 bases). V dropped 1 base and J dropped 0 bases, with 10 bases sitting between them. The CDR3 consists of 15 residues. Germline V gene sequence: CDR1 SEHNR, CDR2 FQNEAQ (reference sequence). For the CDR3, the DNA is TGTGCCAGCAGCTTAGGAGGGTTGAGCTCCTACGAGCAGTACTTC. This gives the protein CASSLGGLSSYEQYF.

The chain uses TRBV7-9 and TRBJ1-3, with no clear D. The CDR3 extends over 15 amino acids. The V end lost 6 bases, the J end lost 0 bases, and 12 bases lay between the germline ends. Germline CDR1 reads SEHNR; CDR2 reads FQNEAQ (reference sequence). This CDR3 is CASSINSPSGNTIYF. DNA of the CDR3: TGTGCCAGCAGTATTAACAGCCCCTCTGGAAACACCATATATTTT.